The present entry profiles one T cell receptor (beta chain) with its context. No antigen is known for it. This record belongs to a study of regulatory and conventional T cells in RAG deficiency. General study findings and limits: Shannon entropy was markedly lower and Simpson indices higher in RAG-deficient patients than control T-cell subsets.

The repertoire was sequenced with immunoSEQ multiplex PCR; TCRdb's copy has only in-frame clones and lacks some. The table has about 46,000 clones, about 87% seen once. The CDR3 loop spans 18 amino acids. The V and J ends lost 1 base and 6 bases, in that order; junction bases with no gene match: 11. In germline, CDR1 is MGHRA, CDR2 YSYEKL. The sorted conventional CD4+ T cells were CD25-low and CD127-high, with genomic DNA sequenced. This same sample was also taken into another study, of regulatory T cells. That work contributes: The PCR used 52 TRBV and 13 TRBJ primers.

The specimen was CD4+ effector T cells sorted from blood. This TCR was recovered from a human donor in good health. This chain connects TRBV4-1 to TRBJ2-1, with 11 nucleotides matching TRBD2. The CDR3: CASSQASLTSGSSNEQFF. DNA of the CDR3: TGCGCCAGCAGCCAAGCCTCCCTAACTAGCGGGAGTAGCAATGAGCAGTTCTTC.